This T cell receptor (beta chain) was captured in a study of blood T cell repertoires in COVID-19. As for the study in general: Samples came from the United States, Italy and Spain, spanning acute and convalescent COVID-19. The analysed material was cDNA or gDNA that came from T cells, B-cell-depleted T cells, or PBMCs.

V shed 4 bases and J 4 bases; nucleotides not matched to a gene: 5. Germline assignment: CDR1 LGHNA and CDR2 YNFKEQ. CDR3 length equals 14 residues. Original analysis: From reference gene primer amplification, estimates of nucleated cell counts were derived. This table comes from immunoSEQ multiplex PCR, and its TCRdb copy is limited to in-frame clones, with some not included. The DNA gave D and trimming, while V, J and clone size come from that table. The sample lists some 350,000 clones; around 83% were seen once. The source material was peripheral blood. V gene TRBV4-2 combines with J gene TRBJ2-3; 7 positions match TRBD1. The sequence came from a man aged 25-45 years with active or convalescent COVID-19. The CDR3 is CASSPGGSPDTQYF. For the CDR3, the DNA is TGTGCCAGCAGCCCAGGGGGTAGCCCAGATACGCAGTATTTT.